This entry lists 15 T cell receptor beta chains sequenced from one sample in a study of blood T cell repertoires in COVID-19. TCRdb's table, derived via immunoSEQ multiplex PCR, lists solely in-frame clones and lacks some. This sample has around 160,000 clones; more than 70% occur once, and the top ten carry 4.5% to 7.5%. Specimen: PBMCs or T cells enriched from blood (not recorded which). The receptors were gathered from a man aged 40-55 years who had recovered from COVID-19.

The chain links TRBV4-2 to TRBJ2-5, with D perhaps matching TRBD2 (7 bases). V shed 3 bases and J shed 5 bases, with 13 bases lying between them. The CDR3 is made up of 14 amino acids. Looked up from germline, CDR1 is LGHNA and CDR2 is YNFKEQ. The CDR3 reads CASSQGGAGETQYF. The CDR3 coding sequence is TGTGCCAGCAGCCAGGGGGGGGCCGGGGAGACCCAGTACTTC.

The chain has TRBV7-2 and TRBJ1-6; the D is unclear. The germline V gene has CDR1 SGHTA and CDR2 FQGNSA. The CDR3 is 13 amino acids. The V end lost 4 bases, the J end lost 3 bases, and 4 bases lay between the germline ends. Here the CDR3 reads CASSSSYNSPLHF. In DNA, the CDR3 is TGTGCCAGCAGCTCTAGCTATAATTCACCCCTCCACTTT.

This clone has a single count. The genes are TRBV6-5 and TRBJ1-2; D remains ambiguous. The CDR3 contains 12 residues. Trimming removed 0 bases from V and 8 bases from J, with 7 bases in between. CDR1 MNHEY and CDR2 SVGAGI come from the germline V gene. The CDR3 reads CASSYSTGGYTF. Written as DNA, the CDR3 is TGTGCCAGCAGTTACTCGACCGGGGGCTACACCTTC.

The chain carries TRBV5-1 and TRBJ2-5, with a possible D match to TRBD1 (5 bases). In germline, CDR1 is SGHRS, CDR2 YFSETQ. Trimming took off 4 bases at V and 0 bases at J, with 7 bases between the two ends. The CDR3 sequence is 13 residues long. The CDR3 DNA follows: TGCGCCAGCAGCCGACAGAACCAAGAGACCCAGTACTTC. This gives the protein CASSRQNQETQYF.

The chain combines TRBV11-3 with TRBJ2-3; 10 positions agree with TRBD1. The CDR3 covers 17 residues. The germline gives CDR1 SGHNT, CDR2 YENEEA. V lost 0 bases, J lost 5 bases, and 8 bases stayed unmatched. Written as DNA, the CDR3 is TGTGCCAGCAGCTTAGAGGGTCGGGACAGGGGCAAAGATACGCAGTATTTT. Translation: CASSLEGRDRGKDTQYF.

This chain connects TRBV6-4 to TRBJ2-2; D is uncertain. Germline lookup yields CDR1 MRHNA and CDR2 SNTAGT. The CDR3 covers 14 residues. Trimming removed 4 bases at V and 2 bases at J, with 8 bases between. The CDR3 bases are TGTGCCAGCAGTGTCCTATCAAACACCGGGGAGCTGTTTTTT. Encoded protein: CASSVLSNTGELFF.

The J gene is TRBJ1-4, the V gene TRBV7-8; TRBD1 is a possible D gene (5 bases). With 5 bases removed from V and 0 bases from J, the gap between germline ends came to 10 bases. Germline-derived CDR1 and CDR2 are SGHVS and FQNEAQ. CDR3 size: 15 residues. CDR3 coding DNA: TGTGCCAGCAGCCCGACAGCGACAACTAATGAAAAACTGTTTTTT. This translates into CASSPTATTNEKLFF.

The chain combines TRBV2 with TRBJ1-2; D perhaps matches TRBD1 (5 bases). Trimming shortened V by 5 bases and J by 8 bases, and 15 bases separated the two germline ends. Germline assignment: CDR1 SNHLY and CDR2 FYNNEI. The CDR3 has 13 residues. CDR3 loop: CASSPRAASGYTF. CDR3 coding DNA: TGTGCCAGCAGTCCCAGGGCGGCTTCAGGCTACACCTTC. The whole variable domain, filled in from reference TRBV2 and TRBJ1-2, reads EPEVTQTPSHQVTQMGQEVILRCVPISNHLYFYWYRQILGQKVEFLVSFYNNEISEKSEIFDDQFSVERPDGSNFTLKIRSTKLEDSAMYFCASSPRAASGYTFGSGTRLTVV.

On this clone itself: This CDR3 is also generated by other DNA sequences in the sample. V usage is TRBV5-1 and J usage is TRBJ1-1; 8 bases match TRBD1. This CDR3 region has 13 residues. Germline CDR1 SGHRS, CDR2 YFSETQ. J gave up 7 bases and V 2 bases, and 4 bases lay outside the gene matches. CDR3 sequence: CASSLGQGGEAFF. The CDR3 DNA sequence: TGCGCCAGCAGCTTAGGACAGGGAGGTGAAGCTTTCTTT.

The chain carries TRBV7-9 and TRBJ1-5; 7 nucleotides align to TRBD1. Germline CDR1 SEHNR, CDR2 FQNEAQ (reference sequence). The CDR3 sequence is 16 residues long. Losses at the gene ends were 5 bases for V and 0 bases for J; bases not matched to a gene: 7. DNA of the CDR3: TGTGCCAGCAGCAATGGACAGGTTGATAGCAATCAGCCCCAGCATTTT. This codes for CASSNGQVDSNQPQHF.

The rearrangement joins TRBV30 to TRBJ1-5; TRBD1 is a possible D gene (5 bases). CDR1 is GTSNPN, CDR2 SVGIG, per germline (reference sequence). This CDR3 contains 12 residues. V lost 0 bases to trimming and J lost 5 bases, with 5 bases between them. The CDR3: CAWSVGDQPQHF. CDR3 nucleotides: TGTGCCTGGAGTGTAGGGGATCAGCCCCAGCATTTT.

This clone was detected once. V is TRBV3-1 (or the pseudogene TRBV3-2) and J is TRBJ1-1; D gene uncertain. The CDR3 sequence is 12 residues long. The V end lost 4 bases, the J end lost 3 bases, and 6 bases lay between the germline ends. In germline, CDR1 is LGHDT, CDR2 YNNKEL (reference sequence). The CDR3 protein is CASSLSDTEAFF. The CDR3 region has the DNA TGTGCCAGCAGCCTTTCCGACACTGAAGCTTTCTTT.

This CDR3 reads CASSIGGVYNEQFF. The CDR3 DNA is TGTGCCAGTAGTATAGGCGGGGTCTACAATGAGCAGTTCTTC. The chain combines TRBV19 with TRBJ2-1; tentatively, D is TRBD2 (6 bases). Germline-derived CDR1 and CDR2 are LNHDA and SQIVND (reference sequence). The CDR3 is 14 residues long. Trimming removed 1 base from V and 3 bases from J, with 7 bases in between.

This clone was picked up a small number of times. The V call is TRBV3-1 (or the pseudogene TRBV3-2), the J call TRBJ1-5; a possible D gene is TRBD1 (6 bases). The CDR3 spans 14 residues. Germline V gene lookup returns CDR1 LGHDT and CDR2 YNNKEL (reference sequence). Trimming pared 4 bases from V and 4 bases from J, leaving 11 bases between. CDR3 protein: CASSPQGWNQPQHF. The CDR3 coding sequence is TGTGCCAGCAGCCCTCAGGGGTGGAATCAGCCCCAGCATTTT.

The V gene is TRBV11-2, the J gene TRBJ1-1, with 8 positions matching TRBD1. Germline V gene data show CDR1 as SGHAT and CDR2 as FQNNGV. With V trimmed by 5 bases and J by 9 bases, 5 bases remained unmatched. This CDR3 spans 12 amino acids. The CDR3 loop is CASSQSGGQAFF. In DNA, the CDR3 is TGTGCCAGCAGCCAGTCAGGGGGCCAAGCTTTCTTT.